The TCR beta chain under discussion was sequenced for a study of T cell clones after liver transplantation (dated 2019 in TCRdb). For context, the study as a whole: ITN030ST, the source of the samples, was a randomized trial that attempted immunosuppression withdrawal within 2 years of liver transplantation. Tolerance was defined as complete withdrawal of immunosuppression for at least one year without a rise in liver enzymes beyond twice the upper limit of normal. Of the eight recipients, a few were HCV-positive, while the remaining recipients had been transplanted for non-autoimmune, non-viral indications. Donor-reactive T cell clones were identified by TCRbeta sequencing after a pre-transplant mixed lymphocyte reaction and then tracked in post-transplant blood. No induction therapy was given to the subjects, and standard immunosuppression was administered until randomization at 12-24 months post-transplant. Third party-reactive TCRbeta sequences were also identified from pre-transplant MLRs to serve as an antigen-independent comparator for donor-reactive sequences. Blood samples were collected pre-transplant, pre-randomization before withdrawal, and post-randomization after either full withdrawal or failed withdrawal. A cohort of 8 liver transplant recipients was studied, of whom 3 were classified as tolerant and 5 as non-tolerant. Broad study findings and their caveats: After accounting for repertoire turnover, donor-reactive detection was significantly reduced in 7 of 8 subjects for CD4 and 8 of 8 for CD8. Because of small, heterogeneous patient numbers and non-standardized post-transplant time points, the conclusions were only preliminary. In 5 of 8 subjects, regardless of tolerance or HCV status, circulating donor-reactive CD4 TCRbeta sequences dropped significantly post-transplant. The decline in donor-reactive sequences exceeded the decline in third party-reactive sequences, suggesting partial antigen-specific deletion that was unrelated to withdrawal success. In a couple of subjects, low numbers of available donor cells limited the measurable donor-reactive repertoire. Since no allograft tissue specimens were available, donor-reactive T cells may have migrated into the graft instead of being deleted.

Spanning cysteine to phenylalanine, the CDR3 consists of 13 amino acids. The only DNA kept is the CDR3, 39 bases in frame from the first base. The germline V gene provides CDR1 ENHRY and CDR2 SYGVKD. V is shortened by 11 bases, J by 6 bases, and the region joining them spans 19 bases. Concerning this clone: Its specific antigen is unknown. Base qualities are missing; no much larger clone stands one base away.

Unstimulated PBMCs, after thawing, were stained for CD3, CD4 and CD8 and then FACS-sorted into CD3+CD4+ and CD3+CD8+ populations. Randomization to immunosuppression withdrawal applied to every one of the 8 studied subjects. The Qiagen DNeasy Blood and Tissue Kit was used for genomic DNA isolation. Frozen genomic DNA underwent high-throughput TCRbeta CDR3 sequencing by immunoSEQ, including PCR amplification, mapping, bias correction and internal controls. The authors' analysis ran thus. Productive rearrangements were retained, and unique TCRbeta sequences were defined by the CDR3 nucleotide sequence together with the V and J gene. Donor-reactive sequences required at least 5-fold expansion in CFSE-low cells versus unstimulated pre-transplant cells and at least 0.01% frequency. Minimum frequency thresholds were set for each subject based on the unstimulated sample with the lowest template count, ensuring at least 90% detection power. Repertoire turnover was measured by Jensen-Shannon divergence between the top 1000 TCRbeta sequences post- and pre-transplant. Changes in detection of donor-reactive sequences were assessed with two-sided Fisher's exact tests. TCRdb's version of the immuneACCESS table is confined to in-frame rearrangements and falls short of the full clone set. An unresolved V gene accounts for under half of the shortfall where checked; the remainder is of unknown origin. V, J and clone size are those of that table, while D and trimming were read from the DNA. The sample table lists around 75,000 clones, 84% of them with a count of one. Together, the top ten hold approximately 2.1% of the sample.

This receptor was identified in a human patient who received a liver transplant. Some T cells may derive from the graft donor when a transplant has been performed. This specimen consisted of CD4+ T cells from blood, obtained about 50 months after liver transplant. The chain couples TRBV10-3 to TRBJ2-5, with TRBD2 perhaps the D gene, on 6 matching bases. The nucleotide sequence reads as follows: TGTGCCGCCCTGGCGGAGGGTATAAAGACCCAGTACTTC. Its translation is CAALAEGIKTQYF.